This T cell receptor beta chain was recovered during a study of shared clonotypes between healthy human individuals. The CDR3 length is 14 residues. The V gene end was trimmed by 4 bases and the J gene end by 0 bases; junction bases not matched to a gene: 3. Germline V gives CDR1 SNHLY, CDR2 FYNNEI. The method was immunoSEQ multiplex PCR; TCRdb's version includes in-frame clones alone and lacks a portion of them. The repertoire holds millions of clones, 95% seen once, with 0.13% in the top ten. This receptor was taken from a man younger than 30 in good health. The J gene is TRBJ2-7, the V gene TRBV2; 7 bases match TRBD1. What was sequenced was naive CD4+ T cells sorted from blood. The subset here: CD45RA+ positively selected. CDR3 bases: TGTGCCAGCAGTGTATACAGGGGCTCCTACGAGCAGTACTTC. This gives the protein CASSVYRGSYEQYF.